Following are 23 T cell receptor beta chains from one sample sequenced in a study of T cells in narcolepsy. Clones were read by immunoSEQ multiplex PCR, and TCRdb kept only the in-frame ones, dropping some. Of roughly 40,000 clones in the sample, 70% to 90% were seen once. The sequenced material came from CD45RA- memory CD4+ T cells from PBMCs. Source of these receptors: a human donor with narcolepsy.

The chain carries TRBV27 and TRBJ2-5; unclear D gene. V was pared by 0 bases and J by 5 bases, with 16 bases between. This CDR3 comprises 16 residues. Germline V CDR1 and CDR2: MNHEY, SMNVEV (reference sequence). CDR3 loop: CASSLSGWSVRETQYF. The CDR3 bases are TGTGCCAGCAGTTTATCGGGGTGGTCTGTTCGGGAGACCCAGTACTTC.

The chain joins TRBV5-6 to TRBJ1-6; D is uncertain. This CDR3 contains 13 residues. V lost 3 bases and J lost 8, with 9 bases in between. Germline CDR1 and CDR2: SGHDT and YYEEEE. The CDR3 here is CASSYNPDSPLHF. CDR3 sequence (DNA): TGTGCCAGCAGCTACAATCCAGATTCACCCCTCCACTTT.

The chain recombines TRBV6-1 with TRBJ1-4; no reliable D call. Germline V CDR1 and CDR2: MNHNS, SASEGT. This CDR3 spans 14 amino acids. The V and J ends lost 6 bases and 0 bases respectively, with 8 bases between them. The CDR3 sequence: CASRQSTTNEKLFF. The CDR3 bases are TGTGCCAGCAGACAGTCAACAACTAATGAAAAACTGTTTTTT.

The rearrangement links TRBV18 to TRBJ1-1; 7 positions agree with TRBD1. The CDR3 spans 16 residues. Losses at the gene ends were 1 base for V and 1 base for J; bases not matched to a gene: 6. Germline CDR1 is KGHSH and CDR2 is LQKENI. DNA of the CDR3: TGTGCCAGCTCACCACGGGGAGGGACAGCGAACACTGAAGCTTTCTTT. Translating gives CASSPRGGTANTEAFF.

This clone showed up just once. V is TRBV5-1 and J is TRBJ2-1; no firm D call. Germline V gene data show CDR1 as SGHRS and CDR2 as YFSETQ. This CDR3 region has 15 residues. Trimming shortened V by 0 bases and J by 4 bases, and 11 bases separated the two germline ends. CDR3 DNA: TGCGCCAGCAGCTTGGCCAGTGTCAGTTACAATGAGCAGTTCTTC. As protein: CASSLASVSYNEQFF.

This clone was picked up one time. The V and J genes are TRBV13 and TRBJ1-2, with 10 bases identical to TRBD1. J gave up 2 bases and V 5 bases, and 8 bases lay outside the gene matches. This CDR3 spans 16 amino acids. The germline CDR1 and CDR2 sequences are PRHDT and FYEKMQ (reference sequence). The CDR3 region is CASSRTGQGINYGYTF. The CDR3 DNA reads TGTGCCAGCAGCCGTACGGGACAGGGGATAAACTATGGCTACACCTTC.

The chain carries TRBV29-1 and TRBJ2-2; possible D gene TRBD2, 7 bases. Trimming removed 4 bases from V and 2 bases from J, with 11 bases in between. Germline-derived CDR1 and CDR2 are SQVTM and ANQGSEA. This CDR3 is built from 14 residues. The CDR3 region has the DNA TGCAGCGTTGTAGGGGGGGCAAACACCGGGGAGCTGTTTTTT. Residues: CSVVGGANTGELFF.

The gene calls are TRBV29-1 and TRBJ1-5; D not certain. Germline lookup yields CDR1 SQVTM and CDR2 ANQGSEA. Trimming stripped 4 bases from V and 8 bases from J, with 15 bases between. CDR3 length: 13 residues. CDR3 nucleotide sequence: TGCAGCGTTGTCGAGAGCATGGAAAAGCCCCAGCATTTT. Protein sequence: CSVVESMEKPQHF.

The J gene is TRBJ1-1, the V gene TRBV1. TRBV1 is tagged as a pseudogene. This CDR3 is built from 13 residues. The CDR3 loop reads CTSSQGGNTEAFF. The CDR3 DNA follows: TGCACCAGCAGCCAAGGGGGGAACACTGAAGCTTTCTTT.

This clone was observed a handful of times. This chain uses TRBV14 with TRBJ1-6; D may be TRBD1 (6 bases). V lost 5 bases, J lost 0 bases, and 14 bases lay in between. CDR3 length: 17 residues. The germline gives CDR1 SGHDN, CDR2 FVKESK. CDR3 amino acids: CASSEGGRASYNSPLHF. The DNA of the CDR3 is TGTGCCAGCAGCGAGGGGGGCAGGGCCTCCTATAATTCACCCCTCCACTTT.

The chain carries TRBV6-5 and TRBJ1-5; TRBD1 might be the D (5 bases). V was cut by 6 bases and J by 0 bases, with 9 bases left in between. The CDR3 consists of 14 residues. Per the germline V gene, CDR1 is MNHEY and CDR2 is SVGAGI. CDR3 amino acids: CASRGGDSNQPQHF. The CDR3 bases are TGTGCCAGCAGGGGGGGGGATAGCAATCAGCCCCAGCATTTT.

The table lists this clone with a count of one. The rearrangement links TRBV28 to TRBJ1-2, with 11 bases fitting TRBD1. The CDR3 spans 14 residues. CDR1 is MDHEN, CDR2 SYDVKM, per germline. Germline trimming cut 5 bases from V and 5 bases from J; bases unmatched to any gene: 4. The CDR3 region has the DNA TGTGCCAGCAGTCCTGGGACAGGGGGGTATGGCTACACCTTC. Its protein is CASSPGTGGYGYTF.

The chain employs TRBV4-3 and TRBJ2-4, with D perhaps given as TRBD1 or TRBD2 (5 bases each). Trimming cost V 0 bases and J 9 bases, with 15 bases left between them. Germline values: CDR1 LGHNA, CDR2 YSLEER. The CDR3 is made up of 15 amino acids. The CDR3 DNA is TGCGCCAGCAGCCAAGATATAACGGGGCCGGTCATTCAGTACTTC. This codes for CASSQDITGPVIQYF.

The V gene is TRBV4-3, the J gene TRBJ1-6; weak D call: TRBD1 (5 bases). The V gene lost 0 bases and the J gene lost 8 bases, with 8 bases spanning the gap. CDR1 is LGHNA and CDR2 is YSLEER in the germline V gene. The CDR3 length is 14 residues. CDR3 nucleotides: TGCGCCAGCAGCCAAGATGACAGAGATTCACCCCTCCACTTT. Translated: CASSQDDRDSPLHF.

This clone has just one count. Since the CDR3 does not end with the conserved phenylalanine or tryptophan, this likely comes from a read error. The CDR3 region is CASSSQGSAYEQYL. The CDR3 region has the DNA TGTGCCAGCAGTTCACAGGGGTCCGCCTACGAGCAGTACCTC. The chain links TRBV27 to TRBJ2-7, with TRBD1 matching 7 bases. This CDR3 comprises 14 residues. V shed 4 bases, J shed 2 bases, and the junction held 5 bases outside the gene matches. Germline assignment: CDR1 MNHEY and CDR2 SMNVEV (reference sequence).

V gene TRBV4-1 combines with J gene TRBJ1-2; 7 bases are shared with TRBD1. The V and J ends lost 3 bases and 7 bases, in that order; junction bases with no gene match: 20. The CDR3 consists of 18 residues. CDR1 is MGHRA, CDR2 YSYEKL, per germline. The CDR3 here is CASSQGRAPGQEYAGYTF. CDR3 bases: TGCGCCAGCAGCCAGGGCCGGGCCCCAGGACAGGAGTATGCTGGCTACACCTTC.

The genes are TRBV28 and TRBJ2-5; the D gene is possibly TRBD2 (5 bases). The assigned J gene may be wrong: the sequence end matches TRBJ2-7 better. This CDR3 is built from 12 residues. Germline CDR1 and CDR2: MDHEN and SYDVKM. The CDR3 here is CASSLSGYEQYF. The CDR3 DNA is TGTGCCAGCAGTTTAAGCGGCTACGAGCAGTACTTC.

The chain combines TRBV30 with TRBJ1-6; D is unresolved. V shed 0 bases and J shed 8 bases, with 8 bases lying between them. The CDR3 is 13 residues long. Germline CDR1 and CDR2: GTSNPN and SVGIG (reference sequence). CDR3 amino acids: CAWSVSRDSPLHF. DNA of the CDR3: TGTGCCTGGAGTGTATCTCGAGATTCACCCCTCCACTTT. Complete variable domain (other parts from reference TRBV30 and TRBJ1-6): SQTIHQWPATLVQPVGSPLSLECTVEGTSNPNLYWYRQAAGRGLQLLFYSVGIGQISSEVPQNLSASRPQDRQFILSSKKLLLSDSGFYLCAWSVSRDSPLHFGNGTRLTVT.

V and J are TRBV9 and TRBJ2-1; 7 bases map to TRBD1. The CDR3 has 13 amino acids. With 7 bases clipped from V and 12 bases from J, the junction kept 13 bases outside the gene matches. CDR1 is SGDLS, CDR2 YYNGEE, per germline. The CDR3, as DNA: TGTGCCAGCGGTAAAGACAGGGTTGGTGGGCAGTTCTTC. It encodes CASGKDRVGGQFF. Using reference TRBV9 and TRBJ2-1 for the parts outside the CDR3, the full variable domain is DSGVTQTPKHLITATGQRVTLRCSPRSGDLSVYWYQQSLDQGLQFLIQYYNGEERAKGNILERFSAQQFPDLHSELNLSSLELGDSALYFCASGKDRVGGQFFGPGTRLTVL.

This CDR3 reads CASSLLPGSYEQYF. CDR3 coding DNA: TGTGCCAGCTCACTACTTCCAGGCTCCTACGAGCAGTACTTC. The rearrangement links TRBV18 to TRBJ2-7; D not certain. Germline assignment: CDR1 KGHSH and CDR2 LQKENI. The CDR3 has 14 amino acids. Trimming stripped 4 bases from V and 0 bases from J, with 10 bases between.

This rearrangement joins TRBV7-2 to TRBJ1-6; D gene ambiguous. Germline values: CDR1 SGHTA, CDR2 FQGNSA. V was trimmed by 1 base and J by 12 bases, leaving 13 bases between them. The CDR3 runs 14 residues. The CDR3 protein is CASSLGGVLEPLHF. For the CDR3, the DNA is TGTGCCAGCAGCTTAGGTGGTGTTTTGGAACCCCTCCACTTT.

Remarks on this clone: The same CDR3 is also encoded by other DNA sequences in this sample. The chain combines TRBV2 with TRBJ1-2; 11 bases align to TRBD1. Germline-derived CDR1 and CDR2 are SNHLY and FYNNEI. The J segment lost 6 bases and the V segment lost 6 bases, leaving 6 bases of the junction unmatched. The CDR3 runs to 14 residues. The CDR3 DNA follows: TGTGCCAGCAGCCTCGGACAGGGGGCTGATGGCTACACCTTC. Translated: CASSLGQGADGYTF.

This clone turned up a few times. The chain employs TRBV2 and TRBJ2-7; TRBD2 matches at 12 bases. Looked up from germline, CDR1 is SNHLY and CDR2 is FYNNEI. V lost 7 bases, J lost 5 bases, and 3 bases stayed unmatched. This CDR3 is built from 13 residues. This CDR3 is CASTGLAGNEQYF. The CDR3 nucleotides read TGTGCCAGCACCGGACTAGCGGGGAACGAGCAGTACTTC.